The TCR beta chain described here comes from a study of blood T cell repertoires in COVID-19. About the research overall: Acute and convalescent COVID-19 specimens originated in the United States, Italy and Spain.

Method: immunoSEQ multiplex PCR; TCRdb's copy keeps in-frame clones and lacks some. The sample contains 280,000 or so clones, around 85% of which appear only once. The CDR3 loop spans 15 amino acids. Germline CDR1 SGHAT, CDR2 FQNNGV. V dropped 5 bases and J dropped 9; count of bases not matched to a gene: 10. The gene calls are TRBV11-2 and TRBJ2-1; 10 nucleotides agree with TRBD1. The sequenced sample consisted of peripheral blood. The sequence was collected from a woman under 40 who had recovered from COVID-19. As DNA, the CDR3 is TGTGCCAGCAGCCGAACCGGGACAGGGGTCGGTGAGCAGTTCTTC. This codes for CASSRTGTGVGEQFF.